Shown below are 27 T cell receptor beta chains from a single sample sequenced in a study of cytotoxic CD8 clonotypes in ibrutinib-treated CLL. Method: immunoSEQ multiplex PCR; TCRdb's copy keeps in-frame clones and lacks some. The sample gives approximately 350,000 clones, about 61% of which show up once; 6.3% is in the top ten. Specimen: PBMCs, collected after 36 months of ibrutinib treatment. These receptors all stem from a human donor with chronic lymphocytic leukemia.

This clone was observed a handful of times. The chain uses TRBV4-1 and TRBJ1-3, with 7 positions matching TRBD1. The germline V gene has CDR1 MGHRA and CDR2 YSYEKL. V was pared by 1 base and J by 2 bases, with 8 bases of the junction left unmatched. The CDR3 extends over 17 amino acids. As DNA, the CDR3 is TGCGCCAGCAGCCAAGTGTTCCCCGGGACAGCTGGAAACACCATATATTTT. Residues: CASSQVFPGTAGNTIYF.

The chain is built from TRBV29-1 and TRBJ2-1; TRBD2 is a possible D gene (6 bases). Deletions cut 6 bases from V and 8 bases from J, with 11 bases between. The CDR3 loop spans 11 amino acids. Germline CDR1 is SQVTM and CDR2 is ANQGSEA. The CDR3 DNA reads TGCAGCGTCAAACCGGGGGATGAGCAGTTCTTC. It codes for CSVKPGDEQFF.

With regard to this clone: A single base separates this from a much larger clone, so it may be a read error. The same CDR3 arises from other DNA sequences in this sample as well. The V call is TRBV5-1, the J call TRBJ1-1; D not resolved. CDR3 length equals 13 residues. V lost 0 bases and J lost 2, with 5 bases in between. The germline gives CDR1 SGHRS, CDR2 YFSETQ. The CDR3, as DNA: TGCGCCAGCAGCTTGGCTGCAAACACTGAAGCTTTCTTT. Translated, it gives CASSLAANTEAFF.

The V call is TRBV7-3, the J call TRBJ2-3; 7 positions agree with TRBD1. This CDR3 has 14 amino acids. From germline, CDR1 is SGHTA and CDR2 FQGTGA. V lost 4 bases and J lost 2; bases outside the gene matches: 3. CDR3 loop: CASSYGTDTDTQYF. In DNA form, the CDR3 reads TGTGCCAGCAGCTACGGGACAGACACAGATACGCAGTATTTT.

The V call is TRBV11-2, the J call TRBJ2-7; the D is unclear. The germline CDR1 and CDR2 sequences are SGHAT and FQNNGV. CDR3 length equals 13 residues. Trimming shortened V by 2 bases and J by 6 bases, and 11 bases separated the two germline ends. The CDR3 reads CASSLFGSGEQYF. CDR3 in DNA: TGTGCCAGCAGCTTATTTGGGTCCGGCGAGCAGTACTTC.

The chain joins TRBV20-1 to TRBJ2-7; D might be TRBD2 (5 bases). Germline V gene sequence: CDR1 DFQATT, CDR2 SNEGSKA (reference sequence). The CDR3 runs to 11 residues. V lost 5 bases and J lost 9, with 14 bases in between. CDR3 protein: CSAYSSRTQYF. The CDR3, as DNA: TGCAGTGCTTATTCTAGCCGAACGCAGTACTTC.

The gene calls are TRBV28 and TRBJ2-3, with D tentatively TRBD1 (7 bases). Trimming cost V 2 bases and J 3 bases, with 18 bases left between them. Germline V gives CDR1 MDHEN, CDR2 SYDVKM. CDR3 length: 17 amino acids. The CDR3 region has the DNA TGTGCCAGCAGTTTAATCGACTGGAGGGGGCGGACAGATACGCAGTATTTT. Its protein is CASSLIDWRGRTDTQYF.

The chain employs TRBV27 and TRBJ2-3, with D perhaps TRBD2 (6 bases). Germline loops: CDR1 MNHEY, CDR2 SMNVEV (reference sequence). This CDR3 comprises 13 residues. Trimming pared 1 base from V and 11 bases from J, leaving 13 bases between. This chain's CDR3 is CASSLFRGSQQYF. CDR3 DNA: TGTGCCAGCAGTTTATTTCGGGGGAGCCAGCAGTATTTT.

The V call is TRBV4-3, the J call TRBJ2-1; 10 bases line up with TRBD2. The V segment lost 0 bases and the J segment 5 bases; nucleotides outside the gene matches: 13. This CDR3 is 19 amino acids long. Germline V gene data show CDR1 as LGHNA and CDR2 as YSLEER. The DNA for the CDR3 is TGCGCCAGCAGCCAAGATCAGTTTAAGCGGGAGGGCCACCACAATGAGCAGTTCTTC. Protein product: CASSQDQFKREGHHNEQFF.

This chain connects TRBV5-4 to TRBJ2-7, with 9 bases that match TRBD1. The CDR3 contains 14 residues. Per the germline V gene, CDR1 is SGHNT and CDR2 is YYREEE (reference sequence). V dropped 1 base and J dropped 8; count of bases not matched to a gene: 7. CDR3 DNA: TGTGCCAGCAGCTTGTTCGGACAGGGGTTACAGCAGTACTTC. This sequence encodes CASSLFGQGLQQYF. The full variable domain, with the rest looked up from reference TRBV5-4 and TRBJ2-7, is ETGVTQSPTHLIKTRGQQVTLRCSSQSGHNTVSWYQQALGQGPQFIFQYYREEENGRGNFPPRFSGLQFPNYSSELNVNALELDDSALYLCASSLFGQGLQQYFGPGTRLTVT.

This clone was picked up one time. This rearrangement joins TRBV28 to TRBJ1-4; maybe TRBD1 (6 bases). Germline values: CDR1 MDHEN, CDR2 SYDVKM. The CDR3 sequence is 15 residues long. Trimming took 6 bases from V and 3 from J, leaving 14 bases between them. CDR3 nucleotide sequence: TGTGCCAGCAGCCCACTGGACAGCCCTAATGAAAAACTGTTTTTT. Translating gives CASSPLDSPNEKLFF. The variable domain in full, completed from reference TRBV28 and TRBJ1-4, reads DVKVTQSSRYLVKRTGEKVFLECVQDMDHENMFWYRQDPGLGLRLIYFSYDVKMKEKGDIPEGYSVSREKKERFSLILESASTNQTSMYLCASSPLDSPNEKLFFGSGTQLSVL.

The chain has TRBV9 and TRBJ2-5; D call uncertain. CDR3 length: 14 amino acids. Trimming pared 0 bases from V and 3 bases from J, leaving 9 bases between. From germline, CDR1 is SGDLS and CDR2 YYNGEE. This CDR3 is CASSVVGGEETQYF. Here the CDR3 DNA reads TGTGCCAGCAGCGTAGTGGGTGGGGAAGAGACCCAGTACTTC.

The V and J genes are TRBV15 and TRBJ1-1; D call uncertain. Trimming shortened V by 5 bases and J by 6 bases, and 7 bases separated the two germline ends. The CDR3 runs 11 residues. Germline V gene data show CDR1 as LNHNV and CDR2 as YYDKDF (reference sequence). In DNA, the CDR3 is TGTGCCACCAGCGAGGGAGCTGAAGCTTTCTTT. This encodes CATSEGAEAFF.

This chain links TRBV21-1 with TRBJ1-1; the D call of TRBD1 is as the table states it, not checked on the DNA. TRBV21-1 is recorded as a pseudogene. There are 13 residues in the CDR3. The CDR3 DNA reads as TGTGCCAGCACCAAGACAGTATTCCGAGAAGCTTTCTTT. Encoded protein: CASTKTVFREAFF.

The chain links TRBV2 to TRBJ1-2; D may be TRBD1 (6 bases). The CDR3 sequence is 13 residues long. Between the trimmed V and J ends, which lost 4 bases and 7 bases, there was a span of 13 bases. Germline V gene data show CDR1 as SNHLY and CDR2 as FYNNEI. The CDR3 is CASSGQGSGGYTF. As DNA, the CDR3 is TGTGCCAGCAGTGGGCAGGGGTCTGGTGGCTACACCTTC.

This chain joins TRBV14 and TRBJ2-7, with D perhaps assigned TRBD1 or TRBD2 (5 bases each). V was pared by 4 bases and J by 3 bases, with 22 bases between. The CDR3 runs to 17 residues. The germline V gene has CDR1 SGHDN and CDR2 FVKESK. CDR3 bases: TGTGCCAGCAGCCGAGGAGGACCGAGGGGCCCATTCTACGAGCAGTACTTC. Amino acid sequence: CASSRGGPRGPFYEQYF.

The gene calls are TRBV4-1 and TRBJ2-1; 11 bases align to TRBD2. CDR3 length: 19 amino acids. The J segment lost 6 bases and the V segment lost 0 bases, leaving 13 bases of the junction unmatched. Germline loops: CDR1 MGHRA, CDR2 YSYEKL. The chain's CDR3 is CASSQDWASGRTDPNEQFF. CDR3 nucleotides: TGCGCCAGCAGCCAAGATTGGGCTAGCGGGAGGACCGATCCCAATGAGCAGTTCTTC.

This clone occurred a few times. The chain couples TRBV4-1 to TRBJ1-1, with a possible D match to TRBD1 (5 bases). Germline V gene lookup returns CDR1 MGHRA and CDR2 YSYEKL. The CDR3 is made up of 14 amino acids. V shed 3 bases and J shed 5 bases, with 13 bases lying between them. Written as DNA, the CDR3 is TGCGCCAGCAGCCAGTCCCGGGGGTTAACTGAAGCTTTCTTT. It codes for CASSQSRGLTEAFF.

The CDR3 protein is CASSVSGTPAYEQYF. The DNA of the CDR3 is TGTGCCAGCAGCGTATCCGGGACTCCTGCCTACGAGCAGTACTTC. The rearrangement uses TRBV9 and TRBJ2-7, with a possible D match to TRBD2 (6 bases). The CDR3 is made up of 15 amino acids. V lost 1 base to trimming and J lost 2 bases, with 13 bases between them. CDR1 SGDLS and CDR2 YYNGEE come from the germline V gene.

The CDR3: CASRGGTGTEAFF. In nucleotides, the CDR3 is TGTGCCAGCAGGGGGGGCACGGGCACTGAAGCTTTCTTT. The V gene is TRBV6-1, the J gene TRBJ1-1; maybe TRBD1 (6 bases). The CDR3 contains 13 residues. From germline, CDR1 is MNHNS and CDR2 SASEGT. Trimming removed 6 bases from V and 4 bases from J, with 12 bases in between.

The chain recombines TRBV4-3 with TRBJ1-2; 8 bases line up with TRBD1. J was trimmed by 1 base and V by 3 bases; bases with no gene match: 4. The CDR3 covers 15 residues. Germline lookup yields CDR1 LGHNA and CDR2 YSLEER. CDR3 sequence reads: CASSQDRDLNYGYTF. As DNA, the CDR3 is TGCGCCAGCAGCCAGGACAGGGACCTTAACTATGGCTACACCTTC.

This clone was detected a few times. This sequence joins TRBV4-1 and TRBJ2-3; 8 bases line up with TRBD2. Germline V gene data show CDR1 as MGHRA and CDR2 as YSYEKL. The CDR3 runs to 15 residues. J gave up 5 bases and V 4 bases, and 8 bases lay outside the gene matches. The CDR3 here is CASSRLERGIDTQYF. CDR3 bases: TGCGCCAGCAGCCGGCTGGAGCGGGGGATAGATACGCAGTATTTT.

The rearrangement uses TRBV6-6 and TRBJ2-7, with TRBD1 matching 7 bases. CDR3 length: 13 residues. In germline, CDR1 is MNHNY, CDR2 SVGAGI (reference sequence). V lost 5 bases to trimming and J lost 3 bases; unmatched junction nucleotides: 4. The CDR3 region has the DNA TGTGCCAGCAGTCGACAGGGATACTACGAGCAGTACTTC. Residues: CASSRQGYYEQYF.

In its sample, this clone was seen a few times. The junction does not match germline at one end; this may be a read error. This chain joins TRBV6-5 and TRBJ1-5; D perhaps matches TRBD1 (5 bases). The CDR3 has 14 amino acids. Germline CDR1 is MNHEY and CDR2 is SVGAGI. CDR3: CASSYSITGPSLYF. The CDR3 nucleotides read TGTGCCAGCAGTTACTCGATCACAGGCCCCAGTTTGTATTTT.

The chain is built from TRBV19 and TRBJ2-2; the D gene is possibly TRBD2 (6 bases). This CDR3 spans 15 amino acids. The V end lost 5 bases, the J end lost 2 bases, and 12 bases lay between the germline ends. Looked up from germline, CDR1 is LNHDA and CDR2 is SQIVND (reference sequence). The CDR3 DNA reads TGTGCCAGTAGTCGTAGCGGAATAAACACCGGGGAGCTGTTTTTT. This translates into CASSRSGINTGELFF.

V is TRBV27 and J is TRBJ2-5; D unresolved. From germline, CDR1 is MNHEY and CDR2 SMNVEV (reference sequence). The V and J ends lost 3 bases and 4 bases respectively, with 12 bases between them. This CDR3 is built from 14 residues. CDR3 amino acids: CASSLAPLGETQYF. Here the CDR3 DNA reads TGTGCCAGCAGTTTGGCCCCACTTGGAGAGACCCAGTACTTC.

This clone was seen more than once but under ten times. The rearrangement joins TRBV18 to TRBJ2-3; tentatively, D is TRBD2 (5 bases). The V end lost 3 bases, the J end lost 0 bases, and 13 bases lay between the germline ends. Germline CDR1 is KGHSH and CDR2 is LQKENI. CDR3 length: 16 residues. CDR3 region: CASSPMGLASTDTQYF. CDR3 nucleotide sequence: TGTGCCAGCTCACCGATGGGTCTAGCTAGCACAGATACGCAGTATTTT.